This TCR beta chain was sequenced in a study of blood T cell repertoires in COVID-19. Study background: Spain, Italy and the United States supplied samples that represented acute and convalescent COVID-19. Nucleic acid was either cDNA or gDNA, and it came from T cells, B-cell-depleted T cells, or PBMCs.

CDR3 length equals 13 residues. The V and J ends lost 3 bases and 0 bases respectively, with 6 bases between them. Germline assignment: CDR1 SQVTM and CDR2 ANQGSEA. In the original analysis: Estimation of nucleated cell counts was performed using reference gene primer amplification. Libraries were prepared by immunoSEQ multiplex PCR; TCRdb keeps only in-frame clonotypes and omits some of them. V and J calls and clone size follow that table, whereas D and trimming were derived from the DNA. Of under 150,000 clones in the sample, about 81% were seen once. The sequenced sample consisted of peripheral blood. The chain is built from TRBV29-1 and TRBJ1-3; TRBD1 might be the D (5 bases). The TCR was taken from a woman older than 75 with acute or convalescent COVID-19. The CDR3 DNA is TGCAGCGTTGATGACAGCTCTGGAAACACCATATATTTT. Translating it yields CSVDDSSGNTIYF.